This note documents a single T cell receptor beta chain sequence. TCRdb keeps only in-frame clones here, not all; method: immunoSEQ multiplex PCR. Of under 250,000 clones in the sample, 80% to 85% are singletons; the top ten hold around 3.4%. These data are taken from a study of blood T cell repertoires in COVID-19. Looking at the study overall: PBMCs, B-cell-depleted T cells, or T cells provided the cDNA or gDNA that made up the material.

V shed 3 bases and J shed 8 bases, with 13 bases lying between them. Germline loops: CDR1 SQVTM, CDR2 ANQGSEA. This CDR3 comprises 12 residues. Material: peripheral blood. The gene calls are TRBV29-1 and TRBJ1-2; no clear D. This clonotype originated in a woman younger than 30 with acute or convalescent COVID-19. This chain's CDR3 is CSVETSGFGYTF. CDR3 nucleotide sequence: TGCAGCGTTGAGACCTCGGGGTTCGGCTACACCTTC.